The present T cell receptor beta chain was sequenced within a study of cytomegalovirus exposure and HLA in healthy donors. It was with 60 Vbeta and 13 Jbeta primers that the PCR ran. Sequencing was performed with immunoSEQ multiplex PCR; in TCRdb, only in-frame clones are kept and a portion is missing. The data contain 150,000 or so clones, 75% of them seen just once; the ten biggest clones take up approximately 2.3%. The CDR3 length is 15 residues. CDR1 LNHDA and CDR2 SQIVND come from the germline V gene (reference sequence). After removal of 1 base from V and 7 bases from J, the junction contained 4 bases not matched to a gene. Whole-study findings and limits: TRBV6-2, TRBV6-3 and other indistinguishable V segments were excluded. Overall, approximately 150 TCR beta chains were annotated as cytomegalovirus-associated. Reports showed the classifier diagnosing cytomegalovirus status with high specificity and sensitivity.

The table lists this clone with a few counts. Antigen specificity is unknown. This TCR derives from a female donor in good health and CMV-seronegative. Material for sequencing was PBMCs. The gene calls are TRBV19 and TRBJ1-5; 10 positions agree with TRBD1. The CDR3 nucleotides are TGTGCCAGTAGTATAGGTGGGGACAGGGGACAGCCCCAGCATTTT. This sequence encodes CASSIGGDRGQPQHF.